The 14 T cell receptor beta chains presented below share a single source sample, sequenced in a study of blood T cell repertoires in COVID-19. Produced via immunoSEQ multiplex PCR; TCRdb's table is partial and in-frame only. Counted here are 140,000 to 150,000 clones, 81% occurring once; the ten biggest clones make up approximately 8.2%. The specimen was peripheral blood. These receptors all come from a human donor in a cohort sampled during active COVID-19.

Here the CDR3 DNA reads TGTGCCAGCAGCAGGAGGGAAGGAGGCTACACCTTC. It codes for CASSRREGGYTF. The chain combines TRBV6-2 or TRBV6-3 with TRBJ1-2; D not certain. V lost 6 bases and J 8 bases, leaving 13 bases between the germline ends. This CDR3 is 12 amino acids long. Germline CDR1 reads MNHEY; CDR2 reads SVGEGT.

The chain combines TRBV20-1 with TRBJ2-7; 16 nucleotides line up with TRBD2. Losses at the gene ends were 3 bases for V and 0 bases for J; bases not matched to a gene: 2. Germline CDR1 is DFQATT and CDR2 is SNEGSKA (reference sequence). This CDR3 is built from 16 residues. The CDR3: CSASGTSGRGSYEQYF. CDR3 nucleotides: TGCAGTGCTAGTGGGACTAGCGGGAGGGGCTCCTACGAGCAGTACTTC.

CDR3 sequence: CASSYKTGGSYEQYF. DNA of the CDR3: TGTGCCAGCAGTTATAAGACAGGGGGCTCCTACGAGCAGTACTTC. This chain connects TRBV6-6 to TRBJ2-7, with 9 bases lining up with TRBD1. Germline V CDR1 and CDR2: MNHNY, SVGAGI (reference sequence). The CDR3 consists of 15 residues. With V trimmed by 3 bases and J by 0 bases, 3 bases remained unmatched.

This clone has a single count. This chain links TRBV21-1 with TRBJ2-7; the table names TRBD2, a call not compared with the DNA. TRBV21-1 is a known pseudogene. CDR3 size: 19 residues. The CDR3 region has the DNA TGTGCCAGCAGCAACCGTAGACTAGCGGGAGGCCCAATCTCCTACGAGCAGTACTTC. Its protein product is CASSNRRLAGGPISYEQYF.

A few counts support this clone. This chain connects TRBV4-3 to TRBJ2-5; D uncertain. Germline V gene data show CDR1 as LGHNA and CDR2 as YSLEER. The CDR3 extends over 14 amino acids. Between the trimmed V and J ends, which lost 0 bases and 1 base, there was a span of 6 bases. In nucleotides, the CDR3 is TGCGCCAGCAGCCAAGACTGGAGCCAAGAGACCCAGTACTTC. It yields the protein CASSQDWSQETQYF.

The V and J genes are TRBV6-1 and TRBJ2-7, with 13 bases that match TRBD2. Looked up from germline, CDR1 is MNHNS and CDR2 is SASEGT. J lost 4 bases, V lost 3 bases, and 6 bases had no gene match. The CDR3 has 16 amino acids. CDR3 DNA: TGTGCCAGCAGTGATAATGGACTAGCGGGAGCTTACGAGCAGTACTTC. Translating gives CASSDNGLAGAYEQYF.

The rearrangement joins TRBV27 to TRBJ2-7, with a weak D call TRBD1 (6 bases). The ends were cut back, 5 bases at V and 3 bases at J, with 17 bases in the middle. The CDR3 extends over 15 amino acids. CDR1 and CDR2 (germline): MNHEY, SMNVEV (reference sequence). The CDR3 DNA is TGTGCCAGCAGTGTAGCCAGGGGTCTCCTCTACGAGCAGTACTTC. Its protein product is CASSVARGLLYEQYF.

This chain's CDR3 is CASSSQQGSYEQYF. CDR3 nucleotide sequence: TGTGCCAGCTCTTCCCAACAGGGCTCCTACGAGCAGTACTTC. This rearrangement joins TRBV18 to TRBJ2-7; D is perhaps TRBD1 (6 bases). Trimming removed 6 bases from V and 0 bases from J, with 12 bases in between. The CDR3 loop spans 14 amino acids. CDR1 is KGHSH and CDR2 is LQKENI in the germline V gene.

The chain joins TRBV7-2 to TRBJ1-2, with D perhaps matching TRBD1 (5 bases). The germline CDR1 and CDR2 sequences are SGHTA and FQGNSA. V was shortened by 5 bases and J by 4 bases, with 11 bases between the two germline ends. The CDR3 is 13 amino acids. The DNA of the CDR3 is TGTGCCAGCAGCCTAGACAGAACCTATGGCTACACCTTC. Its translation is CASSLDRTYGYTF.

The chain couples TRBV6-5 to TRBJ2-4; perhaps TRBD1 as D (6 bases). Germline loops: CDR1 MNHEY, CDR2 SVGAGI. The CDR3 spans 15 residues. V was trimmed by 6 bases and J by 0 bases, leaving 12 bases between them. The CDR3 protein is CASRRTESAKNIQYF. CDR3 DNA sequence: TGTGCCAGCAGGAGGACAGAATCAGCCAAAAACATTCAGTACTTC.

This chain connects TRBV6-5 to TRBJ2-7; D might be TRBD1 (5 bases). CDR1 MNHEY and CDR2 SVGAGI come from the germline V gene. The CDR3 runs to 15 residues. Trimming cost V 7 bases and J 2 bases, with 18 bases left between them. CDR3 DNA: TGTGCCAGCATCCACACTATGGGGCAGGCCTACGAGCAGTACTTC. Its translation: CASIHTMGQAYEQYF.

V is TRBV4-2 and J is TRBJ2-7, with D possibly matching TRBD1 (6 bases). V was trimmed by 3 bases and J by 5 bases, leaving 29 bases between them. This CDR3 spans 19 amino acids. CDR1 and CDR2 (germline): LGHNA, YNFKEQ. The CDR3 sequence: CASSQDAGASRAPGNEQYF. The CDR3 bases are TGTGCCAGCAGCCAGGACGCAGGGGCTAGCAGGGCCCCGGGGAACGAGCAGTACTTC.

The V call is TRBV19, the J call TRBJ2-1; maybe TRBD1 (6 bases). Germline CDR1 is LNHDA and CDR2 is SQIVND (reference sequence). The ends were cut back, 3 bases at V and 5 bases at J, with 14 bases in the middle. The CDR3 sequence is 15 residues long. The CDR3 nucleotides read TGTGCCAGTAGTATGGGCCGGGACAACAACAATGAGCAGTTCTTC. Protein product: CASSMGRDNNNEQFF.

The V gene is TRBV7-8, the J gene TRBJ2-3; TRBD1 matches at 7 bases. J was trimmed by 5 bases and V by 1 base; bases with no gene match: 6. Per the germline V gene, CDR1 is SGHVS and CDR2 is FQNEAQ. The CDR3 contains 15 residues. The CDR3 coding sequence is TGTGCCAGCAGCTTAGTCGGACAGGTGGGAGATACGCAGTATTTT. Translation: CASSLVGQVGDTQYF.